This T cell receptor beta chain derives from a study of CD8+ T cells in alopecia areata. Study as a whole: Those treated were given oral tofacitinib at 5 to 10 mg twice daily. The tofacitinib course ran for 6 to 18 months and was followed by 6 months off drug. Findings and limits, study-wide: Patients shared TCRs less clearly than mice did, possibly owing to HLA. Alopecia totalis/universalis scalp especially showed more expanded CD8+ clones than normal scalp.

Lesional scalp tissue (obtained by punch biopsy) and peripheral blood were collected from alopecia areata patients. Germline CDR1 and CDR2: SNHLY and FYNNEI. The CDR3 runs to 14 residues. V lost 2 bases and J 4 bases, leaving 9 bases between the germline ends. Concerning this clone itself: As yet, its antigen is unknown.

TCR sequencing used cDNA made by reverse transcription of extracted RNA. Sequencing was performed with immunoSEQ multiplex PCR; in TCRdb, only in-frame clones are kept and a portion is missing. The data show 9,000 or so clones, about 67% seen once. The chain couples TRBV2 to TRBJ2-1, with unresolved D. This sequence was found in a human donor with alopecia areata. Sequencing was performed on skin. The CDR3 region has the DNA TGTGCCAGCAGTGAATGGGTGGATTACAATGAGCAGTTCTTC. As protein: CASSEWVDYNEQFF. Based on the CDR3 plus reference TRBV2 and TRBJ2-1, the full variable domain is EPEVTQTPSHQVTQMGQEVILRCVPISNHLYFYWYRQILGQKVEFLVSFYNNEISEKSEIFDDQFSVERPDGSNFTLKIRSTKLEDSAMYFCASSEWVDYNEQFFGPGTRLTVL.